Shown below are 5 T cell receptor beta chains from a single sample sequenced in a study of blood T cell repertoires in COVID-19. Measured with immunoSEQ multiplex PCR; TCRdb has only the in-frame clones, and not every one. In the table there are some 110,000 clones, 86% of which are singletons. The sample consisted of peripheral blood. Receptor source: a man in his 70s who had recovered from COVID-19.

The DNA for the CDR3 is TGTGCCAGTAGTATGGGGCTAGCGGGGGGGCTTAAGAATGAGCAGTTCTTC. Its translation: CASSMGLAGGLKNEQFF. The chain has TRBV19 and TRBJ2-1; 12 bases align to TRBD2. Looked up from germline, CDR1 is LNHDA and CDR2 is SQIVND (reference sequence). V trimming: 3 bases; J trimming: 7 bases; junction bases outside the gene matches: 10. The CDR3 contains 17 residues. Based on the CDR3 plus reference TRBV19 and TRBJ2-1, the full variable domain is DGGITQSPKYLFRKEGQNVTLSCEQNLNHDAMYWYRQDPGQGLRLIYYSQIVNDFQKGDIAEGYSVSREKKESFPLTVTSAQKNPTAFYLCASSMGLAGGLKNEQFFGPGTRLTVL.

This chain connects TRBV4-1 to TRBJ2-5; D remains ambiguous. Germline V gene sequence: CDR1 MGHRA, CDR2 YSYEKL. Trimming took 1 base from V and 5 from J, leaving 8 bases between them. CDR3 length: 13 residues. The CDR3 loop reads CASSQGQSETQYF. The CDR3 DNA follows: TGCGCCAGCAGCCAAGGGCAGTCGGAGACCCAGTACTTC.

This chain connects TRBV15 to TRBJ2-7, with D unclear. There are 15 residues in the CDR3. The ends were cut back, 0 bases at V and 2 bases at J, with 11 bases in the middle. Germline V gives CDR1 LNHNV, CDR2 YYDKDF (reference sequence). CDR3 nucleotide sequence: TGTGCCACCAGCAGAGATTGGGCACAAACCTACGAGCAGTACTTC. Its translation: CATSRDWAQTYEQYF.

The chain uses TRBV2 and TRBJ1-5, with no clear D. The V end lost 4 bases, the J end lost 6 bases, and 25 bases lay between the germline ends. The CDR3 is made up of 18 amino acids. Germline loops: CDR1 SNHLY, CDR2 FYNNEI. The CDR3 here is CASSVRAPRREVGQPQHF. As DNA, the CDR3 is TGTGCCAGCAGTGTCCGGGCCCCTAGAAGGGAGGTAGGTCAGCCCCAGCATTTT.

This clone came up once. The V and J genes are TRBV5-4 and TRBJ2-1, with 12 positions matching TRBD1. Germline V gene lookup returns CDR1 SGHNT and CDR2 YYREEE (reference sequence). The V segment lost 3 bases and the J segment 9 bases; nucleotides outside the gene matches: 10. The CDR3 extends over 16 amino acids. The CDR3 DNA reads as TGTGCCAGCAGCTCCGGGACAGGGGGCGCCTTTCGTGAGCAGTTCTTC. Amino acids: CASSSGTGGAFREQFF.